Listed below are T cell receptor beta chains from one sample, sequenced in a study of blood T cell repertoires in COVID-19. Sequenced by immunoSEQ multiplex PCR; TCRdb stores in-frame clones only, minus some. The data show over 150,000 clones, 75% to 90% seen once. Sequences were obtained from peripheral blood. The receptors shown here come from a woman aged 70-85 years with COVID-19, enrolled during active disease. The CDR3 runs from the conserved cysteine through the conserved F or W. D genes are given only for firm matches. Only some rows state a clone size, as once, few, many or a class for expanded clones.

>14|TRBJ1-4|-|-|TRBV2
CASRLGGASEKLFF
TGTGCCAGCAGGCTGGGGGGGGCTTCTGAAAAACTGTTTTTT
>16|TRBJ1-2|-|TRBD1|TRBV7-9
CASSPGGTDFPYGYTF
TGTGCCAGCAGCCCCGGCGGGACAGACTTCCCCTATGGCTACACCTTC
>15|TRBJ1-5|few|-|TRBV16
CASSHTQGLLQPQHF
TGTGCCAGCAGCCACACCCAAGGACTCCTTCAGCCCCAGCATTTT
>13|TRBJ1-1|-|-|TRBV19
CASSKRENTEAFF
TGTGCCAGTAGCAAGAGGGAGAACACTGAAGCTTTCTTT
>14|TRBJ2-4|-|-|TRBV5-1
CASSGEGRGNIQYF
TGCGCCAGCAGCGGAGAGGGACGGGGGAACATTCAGTACTTC
>16|TRBJ2-3|-|-|TRBV7-2
CASSLVGRQSTDTQYF
TGTGCCAGCAGCTTAGTGGGCAGGCAGTCCACAGATACGCAGTATTTT
>14|TRBJ2-1|-|-|TRBV4-3
CASSQDNIYNEQFF
TGCGCCAGCAGCCAAGATAACATATACAATGAGCAGTTCTTC
>14|TRBJ2-5|-|TRBD2|TRBV20-1
CSASEGGSFRTQYF
TGCAGTGCTAGTGAGGGCGGGAGTTTTCGGACCCAGTACTTC
>16|TRBJ2-2|-|-|TRBV18
CASSPLQDTSTGELFF
TGTGCCAGCTCACCACTACAGGACACGAGCACCGGGGAGCTGTTTTTT
>14|TRBJ1-4|-|-|TRBV11-2
CASSLTGRAEKLFF
TGTGCCAGCAGCCTCACAGGACGCGCCGAAAAACTGTTTTTT
>15|TRBJ2-7|-|-|TRBV4-3
CASSQVPTAEYEQYF
TGCGCCAGCAGCCAAGTCCCGACTGCCGAATACGAGCAGTACTTC
>15|TRBJ1-1|-|-|TRBV3-1/TRBV3-2
CASSQDSPPSRGAFF
TGTGCCAGCAGCCAAGATAGCCCACCTTCGCGAGGGGCTTTCTTT
>19|TRBJ2-6|-|-|TRBV21-1
CASSGPQGVRSSGANVLTF
TGTGCCAGCAGCGGACCCCAGGGGGTGAGAAGCTCTGGGGCCAACGTCCTGACTTTC
>13|TRBJ2-7|few|-|TRBV27
CASSPRYRDEQYF
TGTGCCAGCAGTCCGCGCTACAGGGACGAGCAGTACTTC